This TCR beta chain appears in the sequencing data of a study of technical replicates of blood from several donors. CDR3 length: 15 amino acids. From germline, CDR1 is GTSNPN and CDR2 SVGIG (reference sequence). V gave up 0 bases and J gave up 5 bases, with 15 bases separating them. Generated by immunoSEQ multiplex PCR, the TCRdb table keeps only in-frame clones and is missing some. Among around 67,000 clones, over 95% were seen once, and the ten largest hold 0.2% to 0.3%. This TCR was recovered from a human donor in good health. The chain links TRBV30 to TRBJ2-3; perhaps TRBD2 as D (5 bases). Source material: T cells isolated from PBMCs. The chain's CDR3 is CAWSVQSGILDTQYF. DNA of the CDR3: TGTGCCTGGAGTGTACAGTCGGGGATTTTAGATACGCAGTATTTT.